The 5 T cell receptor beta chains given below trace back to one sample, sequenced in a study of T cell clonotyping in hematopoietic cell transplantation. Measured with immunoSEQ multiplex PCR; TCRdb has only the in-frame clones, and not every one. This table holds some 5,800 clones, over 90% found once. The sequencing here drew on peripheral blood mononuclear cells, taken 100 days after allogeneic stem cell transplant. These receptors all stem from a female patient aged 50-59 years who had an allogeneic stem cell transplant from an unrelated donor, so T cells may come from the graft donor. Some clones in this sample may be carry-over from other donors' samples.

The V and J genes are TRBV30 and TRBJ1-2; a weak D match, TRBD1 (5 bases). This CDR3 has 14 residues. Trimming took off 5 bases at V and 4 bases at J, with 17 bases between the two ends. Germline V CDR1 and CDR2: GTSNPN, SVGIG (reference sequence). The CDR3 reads CAWALGGLGYGYTF. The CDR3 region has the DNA TGTGCCTGGGCTCTGGGGGGACTGGGCTATGGCTACACCTTC.

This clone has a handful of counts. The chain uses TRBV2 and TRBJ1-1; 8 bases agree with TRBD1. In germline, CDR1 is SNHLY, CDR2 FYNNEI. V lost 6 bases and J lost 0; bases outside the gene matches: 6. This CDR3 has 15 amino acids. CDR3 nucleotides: TGTGCCAGCAGCAGGGGGCTAACGATGAACACTGAAGCTTTCTTT. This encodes CASSRGLTMNTEAFF.

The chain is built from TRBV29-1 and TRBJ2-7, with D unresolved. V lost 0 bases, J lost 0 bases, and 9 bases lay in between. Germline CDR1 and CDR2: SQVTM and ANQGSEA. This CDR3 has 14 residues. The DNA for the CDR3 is TGCAGCGTTGAAGAGAATTCGAGCTCCTACGAGCAGTACTTC. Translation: CSVEENSSSYEQYF.

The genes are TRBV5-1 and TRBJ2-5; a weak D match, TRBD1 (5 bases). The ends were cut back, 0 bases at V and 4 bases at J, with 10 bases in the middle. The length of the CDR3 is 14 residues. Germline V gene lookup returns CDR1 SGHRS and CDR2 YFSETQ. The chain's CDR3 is CASSLEGVGETQYF. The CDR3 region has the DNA TGCGCCAGCAGCTTGGAAGGGGTGGGAGAGACCCAGTACTTC.

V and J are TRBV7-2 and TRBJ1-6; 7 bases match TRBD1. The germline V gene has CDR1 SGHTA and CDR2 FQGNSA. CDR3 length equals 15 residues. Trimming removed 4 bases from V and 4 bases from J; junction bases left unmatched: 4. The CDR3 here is CASSSTGVYNSPLHF. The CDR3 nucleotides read TGTGCCAGCAGCTCCACAGGGGTGTATAATTCACCCCTCCACTTT.